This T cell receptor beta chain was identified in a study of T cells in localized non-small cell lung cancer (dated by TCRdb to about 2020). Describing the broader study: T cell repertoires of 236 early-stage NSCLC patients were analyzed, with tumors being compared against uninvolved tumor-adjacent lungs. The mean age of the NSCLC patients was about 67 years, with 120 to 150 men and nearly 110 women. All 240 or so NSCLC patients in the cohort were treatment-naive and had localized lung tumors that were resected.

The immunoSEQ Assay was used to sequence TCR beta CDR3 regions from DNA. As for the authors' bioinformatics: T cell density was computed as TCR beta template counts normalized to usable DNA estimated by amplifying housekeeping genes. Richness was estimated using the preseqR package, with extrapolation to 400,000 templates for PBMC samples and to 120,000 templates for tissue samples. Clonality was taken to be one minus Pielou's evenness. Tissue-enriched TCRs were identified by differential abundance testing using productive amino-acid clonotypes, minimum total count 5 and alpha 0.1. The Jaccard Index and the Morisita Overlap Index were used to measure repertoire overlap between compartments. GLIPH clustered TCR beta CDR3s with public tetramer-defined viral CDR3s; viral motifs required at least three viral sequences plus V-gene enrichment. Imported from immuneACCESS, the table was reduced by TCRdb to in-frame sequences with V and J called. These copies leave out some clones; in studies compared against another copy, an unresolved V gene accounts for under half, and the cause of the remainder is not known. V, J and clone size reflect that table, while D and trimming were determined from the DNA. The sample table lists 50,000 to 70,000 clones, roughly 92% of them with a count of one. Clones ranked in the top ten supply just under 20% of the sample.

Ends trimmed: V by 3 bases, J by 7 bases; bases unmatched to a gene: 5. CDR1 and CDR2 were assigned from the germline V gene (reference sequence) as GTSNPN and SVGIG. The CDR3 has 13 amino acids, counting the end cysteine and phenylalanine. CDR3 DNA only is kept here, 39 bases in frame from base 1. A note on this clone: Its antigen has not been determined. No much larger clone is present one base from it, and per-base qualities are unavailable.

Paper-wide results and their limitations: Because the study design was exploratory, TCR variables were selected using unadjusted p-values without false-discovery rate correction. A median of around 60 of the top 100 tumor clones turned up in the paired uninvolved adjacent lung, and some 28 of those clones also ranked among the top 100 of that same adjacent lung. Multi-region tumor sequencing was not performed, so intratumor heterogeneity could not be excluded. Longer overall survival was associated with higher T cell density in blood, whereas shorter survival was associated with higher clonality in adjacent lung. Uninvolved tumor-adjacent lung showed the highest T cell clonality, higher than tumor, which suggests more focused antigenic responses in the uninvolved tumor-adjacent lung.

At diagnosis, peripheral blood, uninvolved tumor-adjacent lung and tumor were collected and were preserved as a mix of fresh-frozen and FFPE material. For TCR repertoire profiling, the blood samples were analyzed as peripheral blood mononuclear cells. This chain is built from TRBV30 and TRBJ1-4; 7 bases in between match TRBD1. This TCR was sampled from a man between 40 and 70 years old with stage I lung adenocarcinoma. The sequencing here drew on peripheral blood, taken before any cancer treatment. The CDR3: CAWSRQGREKLFF. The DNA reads TGTGCCTGGAGCAGACAGGGTCGTGAAAAACTGTTTTTT.